Following are 16 T cell receptor beta chains from one sample sequenced in a study of sequential checkpoint blockade in melanoma. Produced via immunoSEQ multiplex PCR; TCRdb's table is partial and in-frame only. This table has about 22,000 clones, 75% to 90% appearing once. Noted treatment: randomized to nivolumab then ipilimumab (arm A) or the reverse (arm B). The sequencing used CD8+ T cells sorted from blood (inferred from file names), collected from a patient given nivolumab and ipilimumab in sequence. Receptors were obtained from a human donor with melanoma.

The chain employs TRBV27 and TRBJ2-7; 10 bases align to TRBD2. V shed 0 bases, J shed 5 bases, and the junction held 1 base outside the gene matches. Germline values: CDR1 MNHEY, CDR2 SMNVEV (reference sequence). The CDR3 sequence is 14 residues long. The CDR3 DNA follows: TGTGCCAGCAGTTTATCTGGACTAGCGGACGAGCAGTACTTC. This codes for CASSLSGLADEQYF.

In DNA form, the CDR3 reads TGTGCCAGCACGGCGGGAGCTAGCACAGATACGCAGTATTTT. Protein product: CASTAGASTDTQYF. The rearrangement uses TRBV28 and TRBJ2-3, with 7 bases lining up with TRBD2. This CDR3 spans 14 amino acids. CDR1 and CDR2 from the germline V gene are MDHEN and SYDVKM. V was clipped by 7 bases and J by 0 bases; unmatched bases: 4. The whole variable domain, remainder taken from reference TRBV28 and TRBJ2-3, is DVKVTQSSRYLVKRTGEKVFLECVQDMDHENMFWYRQDPGLGLRLIYFSYDVKMKEKGDIPEGYSVSREKKERFSLILESASTNQTSMYLCASTAGASTDTQYFGPGTRLTVL.

The genes are TRBV28 and TRBJ1-5; TRBD1 agrees at 10 bases. V lost 3 bases, J lost 5 bases, and 7 bases stayed unmatched. Germline V gene data show CDR1 as MDHEN and CDR2 as SYDVKM. The CDR3 runs to 16 residues. The CDR3 is CASSFRDRGSDQPQHF. The CDR3 DNA follows: TGTGCCAGCAGTTTTCGGGACAGGGGAAGCGATCAGCCCCAGCATTTT.

The chain carries TRBV7-9 and TRBJ2-3, with 7 bases identical to TRBD2. CDR1 and CDR2 (germline): SEHNR, FQNEAQ (reference sequence). Trimming took 2 bases from V and 4 from J; bases not matched to a gene: 6. This CDR3 spans 15 amino acids. CDR3 loop: CASSLLGGSADTQYF. The CDR3 DNA reads TGTGCCAGCAGCTTATTAGGCGGGAGCGCAGATACGCAGTATTTT.

The rearrangement joins TRBV5-6 to TRBJ2-5; maybe TRBD2 (6 bases). Trimming cost V 7 bases and J 5 bases, with 6 bases left between them. The CDR3 is 10 residues long. Germline assignment: CDR1 SGHDT and CDR2 YYEEEE. The CDR3 bases are TGTGCCAGCGGGGGGGAGACCCAGTACTTC. Translated, it gives CASGGETQYF.

The rearrangement joins TRBV5-1 to TRBJ2-7, with D maybe TRBD2 (6 bases). V was cut by 2 bases and J by 3 bases, with 9 bases left in between. The germline CDR1 and CDR2 sequences are SGHRS and YFSETQ. The CDR3 extends over 13 amino acids. Here the CDR3 reads CASSLAGYYEQYF. The DNA of the CDR3 is TGCGCCAGCAGCTTAGCGGGCTACTACGAGCAGTACTTC.

The chain carries TRBV4-1 and TRBJ2-1; 7 bases are a match to TRBD2. Germline V gene data show CDR1 as MGHRA and CDR2 as YSYEKL. The CDR3 has 15 residues. Losses at the gene ends were 4 bases for V and 0 bases for J; bases not matched to a gene: 3. For the CDR3, the DNA is TGCGCCAGCAGCCTCCGCGGGAGCTCCTACAATGAGCAGTTCTTC. Its protein product is CASSLRGSSYNEQFF.

About this clone itself: A junction end diverges from the germline sequence, so it may reflect a read error. CDR3 region: CASGDGTAPPNTGELFF. The CDR3 DNA follows: TGTGCCAGCGGTGACGGGACTGCCCCCCCGAACACCGGGGAGCTGTTTTTT. The rearrangement joins TRBV2 to TRBJ2-2; possibly TRBD2 for D (6 bases). The CDR3 spans 17 residues. CDR1 and CDR2 (germline): SNHLY, FYNNEI.

The V and J genes are TRBV30 and TRBJ2-2; weak D call: TRBD2 (6 bases). The CDR3 has 13 residues. V was shortened by 4 bases and J by 7 bases, with 13 bases between the two germline ends. Germline V CDR1 and CDR2: GTSNPN, SVGIG (reference sequence). Here the CDR3 DNA reads TGTGCCTGGATGTGGGGGGAGGACGGGGAGCTGTTTTTT. Amino acid sequence: CAWMWGEDGELFF.

The sample holds one count of this clone. This chain uses TRBV25-1 with TRBJ2-5, with TRBD1 matching 7 bases. CDR3 length: 14 amino acids. Germline-derived CDR1 and CDR2 are MGHDK and SYGVNS. Trimming took 4 bases from V and 3 from J; bases not matched to a gene: 5. The CDR3 nucleotides are TGTGCCAGCAGTGGGACAGGAGTGGAAGAGACCCAGTACTTC. Its translation is CASSGTGVEETQYF.

This clone was detected only once. The chain joins TRBV27 to TRBJ1-5; 7 bases match TRBD1. V trimming: 5 bases; J trimming: 4 bases; junction bases outside the gene matches: 5. The CDR3 has 14 amino acids. The germline gives CDR1 MNHEY, CDR2 SMNVEV (reference sequence). CDR3 coding DNA: TGTGCCAGCAGTCACCGGGACAGTAATCAGCCCCAGCATTTT. It specifies CASSHRDSNQPQHF.

The chain joins TRBV27 to TRBJ2-7; TRBD1 aligns across 8 bases. Germline-derived CDR1 and CDR2 are MNHEY and SMNVEV (reference sequence). Trimming at V came to 3 bases and at J to 4 bases, leaving 17 bases not matched to a gene. The CDR3 runs to 18 residues. CDR3 region: CASSLHGFGAGGGYEQYF. The CDR3 bases are TGTGCCAGCAGTTTGCACGGTTTCGGGGCAGGGGGCGGGTACGAGCAGTACTTC.

The chain uses TRBV27 and TRBJ2-3; TRBD1 matches 7 bases. V lost 5 bases to trimming and J lost 2 bases; unmatched junction nucleotides: 10. This CDR3 is 16 amino acids long. Looked up from germline, CDR1 is MNHEY and CDR2 is SMNVEV (reference sequence). As DNA, the CDR3 is TGTGCCAGCAGTCCGATTGACAGGGCGACCACAGATACGCAGTATTTT. Its protein product is CASSPIDRATTDTQYF.

The chain links TRBV5-4 to TRBJ2-5; 7 bases line up with TRBD2. The CDR3 is made up of 14 amino acids. The germline V gene has CDR1 SGHNT and CDR2 YYREEE (reference sequence). V lost 5 bases and J lost 2; bases outside the gene matches: 6. The CDR3 DNA follows: TGTGCCAGCAGTTATCTCGGGGGGCAAGAGACCCAGTACTTC. It is translated as CASSYLGGQETQYF.

This clone was observed a handful of times. CDR3 DNA sequence: TGTGCCAGCAGCTTACAAAGGGGGCGGGATGAAAAACTGTTTTTT. It encodes CASSLQRGRDEKLFF. The rearrangement joins TRBV7-9 to TRBJ1-4; TRBD1 aligns across 7 bases. J gave up 6 bases and V 2 bases, and 6 bases lay outside the gene matches. The CDR3 covers 15 residues. Germline CDR1 SEHNR, CDR2 FQNEAQ (reference sequence).

The chain combines TRBV7-2 with TRBJ2-3; D may be TRBD2 (5 bases). This CDR3 has 16 amino acids. Germline values: CDR1 SGHTA, CDR2 FQGNSA. Deletions cut 5 bases from V and 2 bases from J, with 17 bases between. The CDR3 loop reads CASSPRSSAHTDTQYF. The CDR3 DNA reads as TGTGCCAGCAGCCCTCGGAGTAGCGCCCACACAGATACGCAGTATTTT.